This TCR beta chain derives from a study of blood T cells in healthy people across ages. The germline CDR1 and CDR2 sequences are MNHEY and SMNVEV (reference sequence). Between the trimmed V and J ends, which lost 3 bases and 7 bases, there was a span of 18 bases. The CDR3 contains 15 residues. The use of a sample-barcoded 5' primer and a J-beta primer mix characterized a second PCR of roughly 7 to 11 cycles. TCRdb re-analysed the 5' RACE reads in MiXCR, keeping a single row per CDR3 protein. The table records roughly 680,000 distinct CDR3 sequences, 40% to 65% of them present only once. The receptor was derived from a woman older than 75 in good health. Sequenced material: blood. This sequence joins TRBV27 and TRBJ1-2; D might be TRBD1 (5 bases). CDR3 loop: CASSFGGLPHGGYTF. CDR3 DNA sequence: TGTGCCAGCAGTTTCGGGGGTTTGCCCCACGGTGGCTACACCTTC.